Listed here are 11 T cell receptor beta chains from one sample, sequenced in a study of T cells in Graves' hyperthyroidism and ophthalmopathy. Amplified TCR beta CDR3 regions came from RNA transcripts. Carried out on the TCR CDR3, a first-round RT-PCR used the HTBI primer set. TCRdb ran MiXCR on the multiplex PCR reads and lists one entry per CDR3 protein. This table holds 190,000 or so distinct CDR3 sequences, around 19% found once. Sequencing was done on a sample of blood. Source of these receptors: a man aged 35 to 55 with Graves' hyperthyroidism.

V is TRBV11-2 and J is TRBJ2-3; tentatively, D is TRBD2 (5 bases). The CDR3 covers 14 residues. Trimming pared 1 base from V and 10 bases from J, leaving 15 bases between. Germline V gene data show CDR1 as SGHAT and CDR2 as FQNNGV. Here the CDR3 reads CASSLVDSHRAQYF. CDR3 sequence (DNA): TGTGCCAGCAGCTTAGTGGACTCGCATCGGGCGCAGTATTTT.

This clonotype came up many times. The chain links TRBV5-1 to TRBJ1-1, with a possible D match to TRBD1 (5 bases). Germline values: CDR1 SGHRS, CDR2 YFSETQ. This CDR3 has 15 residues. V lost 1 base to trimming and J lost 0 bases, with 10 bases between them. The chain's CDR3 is CASSLQGEMNTEAFF. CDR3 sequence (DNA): TGCGCCAGCAGCTTGCAAGGGGAAATGAACACTGAAGCTTTCTTT.

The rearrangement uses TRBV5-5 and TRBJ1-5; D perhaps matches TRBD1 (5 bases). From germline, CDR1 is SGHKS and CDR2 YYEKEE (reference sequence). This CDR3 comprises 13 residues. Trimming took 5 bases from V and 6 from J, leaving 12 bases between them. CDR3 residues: CASRKGQGQPQHF. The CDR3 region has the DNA TGTGCCAGCAGAAAGGGGCAAGGTCAGCCCCAGCATTTT. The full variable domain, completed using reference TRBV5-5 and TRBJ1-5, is DAGVTQSPTHLIKTRGQQVTLRCSPISGHKSVSWYQQVLGQGPQFIFQYYEKEERGRGNFPDRFSARQFPNYSSELNVNALLLGDSALYLCASRKGQGQPQHFGDGTRLSIL.

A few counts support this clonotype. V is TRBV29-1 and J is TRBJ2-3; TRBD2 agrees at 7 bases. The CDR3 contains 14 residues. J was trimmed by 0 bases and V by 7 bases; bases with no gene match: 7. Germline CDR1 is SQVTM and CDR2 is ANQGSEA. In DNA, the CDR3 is TGCAGCGATAGCGGGCCCTCTAGCACAGATACGCAGTATTTT. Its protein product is CSDSGPSSTDTQYF.

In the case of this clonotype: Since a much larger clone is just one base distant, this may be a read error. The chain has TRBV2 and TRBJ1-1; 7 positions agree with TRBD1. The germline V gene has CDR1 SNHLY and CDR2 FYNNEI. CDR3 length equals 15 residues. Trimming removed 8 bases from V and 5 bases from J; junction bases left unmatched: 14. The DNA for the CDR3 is TGTGCCAGCGCTAACGACATAGGGGGCCGTACTGAAGCTTTCTTT. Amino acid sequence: CASANDIGGRTEAFF.

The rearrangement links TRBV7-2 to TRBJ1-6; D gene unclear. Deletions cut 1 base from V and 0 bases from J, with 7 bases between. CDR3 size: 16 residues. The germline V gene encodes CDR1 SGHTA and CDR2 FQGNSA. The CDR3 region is CASSLVGSSYNSPLHF. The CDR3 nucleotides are TGTGCCAGCAGCTTAGTTGGTAGCTCCTATAATTCACCCCTCCACTTT. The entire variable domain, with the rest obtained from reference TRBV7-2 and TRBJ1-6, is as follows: GAGVSQSPSNKVTEKGKDVELRCDPISGHTALYWYRQSLGQGLEFLIYFQGNSAPDKSGLPSDRFSAERTGGSVSTLTIQRTQQEDSAVYLCASSLVGSSYNSPLHFGNGTRLTVT.

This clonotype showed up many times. The CDR3 coding sequence is TGTGCCAGCAGCTTAGCACAGGGTTACGAGCAGTACTTC. It is translated as CASSLAQGYEQYF. This chain links TRBV7-9 with TRBJ2-7; tentatively, D is TRBD1 (6 bases). Germline CDR1 and CDR2: SEHNR and FQNEAQ (reference sequence). CDR3 size: 13 residues. The V gene lost 0 bases and the J gene lost 4 bases, with 7 bases spanning the gap.

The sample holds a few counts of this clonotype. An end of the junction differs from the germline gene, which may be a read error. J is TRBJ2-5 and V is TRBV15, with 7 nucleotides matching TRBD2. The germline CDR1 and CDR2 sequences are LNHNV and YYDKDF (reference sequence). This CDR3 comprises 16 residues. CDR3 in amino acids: CATSREPGLRGETQCF. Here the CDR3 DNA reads TGTGCCACCAGCCGGGAACCGGGACTACGGGGAGAGACCCAGTGCTTC.

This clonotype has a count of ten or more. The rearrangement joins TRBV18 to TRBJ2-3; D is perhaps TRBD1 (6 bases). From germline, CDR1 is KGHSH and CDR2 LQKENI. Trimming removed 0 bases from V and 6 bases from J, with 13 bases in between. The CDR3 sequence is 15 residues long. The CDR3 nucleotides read TGTGCCAGCTCACCACCGGACTTTAGGGGGGATACGCAGTATTTT. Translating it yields CASSPPDFRGDTQYF. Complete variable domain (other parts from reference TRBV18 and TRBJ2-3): NAGVMQNPRHLVRRRGQEARLRCSPMKGHSHVYWYRQLPEEGLKFMVYLQKENIIDESGMPKERFSAEFPKEGPSILRIQQVVRGDSAAYFCASSPPDFRGDTQYFGPGTRLTVL.

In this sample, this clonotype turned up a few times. In DNA, the CDR3 is TGTGCCAGCAGTCCCGGACATATGAGTGAGCAGTACTTC. Translation gives CASSPGHMSEQYF. The chain has TRBV2 and TRBJ2-7; tentative D call: TRBD1 (5 bases). The CDR3 totals 13 residues. The V gene's germline CDR1 is SNHLY and CDR2 FYNNEI. The V gene lost 5 bases and the J gene lost 7 bases, with 15 bases spanning the gap.

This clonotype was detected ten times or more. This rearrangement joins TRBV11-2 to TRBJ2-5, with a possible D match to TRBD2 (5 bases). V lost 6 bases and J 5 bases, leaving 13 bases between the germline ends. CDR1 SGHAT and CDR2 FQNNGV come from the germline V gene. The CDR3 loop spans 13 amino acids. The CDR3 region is CASSQRGWETQYF. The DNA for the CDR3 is TGTGCCAGCAGTCAACGCGGGTGGGAGACCCAGTACTTC. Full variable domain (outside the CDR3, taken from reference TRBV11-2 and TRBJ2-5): EAGVAQSPRYKIIEKRQSVAFWCNPISGHATLYWYQQILGQGPKLLIQFQNNGVVDDSQLPKDRFSAERLKGVDSTLKIQPAKLEDSAVYLCASSQRGWETQYFGPGTRLLVL.